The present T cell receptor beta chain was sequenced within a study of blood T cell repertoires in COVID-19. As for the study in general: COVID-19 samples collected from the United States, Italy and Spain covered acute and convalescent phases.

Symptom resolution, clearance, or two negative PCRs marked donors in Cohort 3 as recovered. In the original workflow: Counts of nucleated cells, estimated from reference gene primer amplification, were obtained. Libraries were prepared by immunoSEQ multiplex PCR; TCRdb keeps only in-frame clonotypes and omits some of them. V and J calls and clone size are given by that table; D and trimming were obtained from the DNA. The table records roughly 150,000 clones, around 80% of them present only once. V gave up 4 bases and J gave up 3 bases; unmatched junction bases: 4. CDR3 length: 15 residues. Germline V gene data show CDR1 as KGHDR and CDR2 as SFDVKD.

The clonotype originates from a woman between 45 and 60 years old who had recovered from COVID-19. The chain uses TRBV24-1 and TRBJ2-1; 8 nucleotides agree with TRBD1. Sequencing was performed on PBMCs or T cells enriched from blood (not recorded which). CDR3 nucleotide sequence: TGTGCCACCAGTGACGGACAGGGTGGCTACAATGAGCAGTTCTTC. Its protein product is CATSDGQGGYNEQFF.